These T cell receptor beta chains were read from a single sample in a study of cytotoxic CD8 clonotypes in ibrutinib-treated CLL. Method: immunoSEQ multiplex PCR; TCRdb's copy keeps in-frame clones and lacks some. The table records under 150,000 clones, approximately 80% of them present only once. The source was PBMCs, collected after 36 months of ibrutinib treatment. All receptors derive from a human donor with chronic lymphocytic leukemia. The CDR3 runs from the conserved cysteine through the conserved F or W. The D gene is left open where the match is weak. Expanded clones are given a class, and other clones once, few, many or no size at all.

TRBJ1-2,NA,TRBV29-1,TRBD1,CSVRDRDFFGYTF,TGCAGCGTAAGGGACAGGGACTTTTTTGGCTACACCTTC
TRBJ2-3,NA,TRBV9,TRBD2,CASSPWGREGGTDTQYF,TGTGCCAGCTCCCCCTGGGGGCGGGAGGGGGGCACAGATACGCAGTATTTT
TRBJ1-4,NA,TRBV10-3,NA,CAISQTLENEKLFF,TGTGCCATCAGTCAGACCTTAGAGAATGAAAAACTGTTTTTT
TRBJ2-7,NA,TRBV4-1,TRBD2,CASSQAPAGATYEQYF,TGCGCCAGCAGCCAAGCGCCAGCGGGGGCCACCTACGAGCAGTACTTC
TRBJ1-4,few,TRBV4-1,NA,CASSQFQGPSGLFF,TGCGCCAGCAGCCAATTTCAAGGACCGTCGGGGCTGTTTTTT
TRBJ2-4,once,TRBV14,NA,CASSQDRGVKNIQYF,TGTGCCAGCAGCCAAGATCGGGGCGTCAAAAACATTCAGTACTTC
TRBJ2-3,few,TRBV7-9,NA,CASSLAGTFNTQYF,TGTGCCAGCAGCTTAGCCGGGACTTTTAATACGCAGTATTTT
TRBJ1-3,NA,TRBV13,NA,CASSSIGFGNTIYF,TGTGCCAGCAGCTCGATAGGGTTTGGAAACACCATATATTTT
TRBJ2-5,NA,TRBV5-5,NA,CASSSHSQETQYF,TGTGCCAGCAGCAGCCATTCTCAAGAGACCCAGTACTTC
TRBJ1-1,NA,TRBV7-9,NA,CASSFRQVKTEAFF,TGTGCCAGCAGCTTCCGACAGGTTAAAACTGAAGCTTTCTTT
TRBJ1-1,medium-sized,TRBV5-1,NA,CASSLGLEAFF,TGCGCCAGCAGCTTAGGCCTTGAAGCTTTCTTT
TRBJ2-1,NA,TRBV6-6,NA,CASSSYASISYNEQFF,TGTGCCAGCAGTTCCTACGCTAGCATTTCCTACAATGAGCAGTTCTTC
TRBJ1-5,few,TRBV7-9,NA,CASSLVGGYSNQPQHF,TGTGCCAGCAGCTTAGTAGGGGGGTATAGCAATCAGCCCCAGCATTTT
TRBJ1-1,NA,TRBV19,NA,CASSSLGSNTEAFF,TGTGCCAGTAGTAGCCTGGGCAGCAACACTGAAGCTTTCTTT
TRBJ2-2,NA,TRBV30,NA,CAWSPRAGELFF,TGTGCCTGGAGTCCAAGAGCCGGGGAGCTGTTTTTT
TRBJ2-2,NA,TRBV7-3,NA,CASRTPGHPTGELFF,TGTGCCAGCAGGACGCCGGGACACCCAACCGGGGAGCTGTTTTTT
TRBJ2-3,NA,TRBV4-1,NA,CASSRLTTSWKYF,TGCGCCAGCAGCCGACTAACCACTAGCTGGAAGTATTTT
TRBJ1-1,NA,TRBV5-1,TRBD1,CASRTGTANTEAFF,TGCGCCAGCCGGACTGGGACAGCGAACACTGAAGCTTTCTTT